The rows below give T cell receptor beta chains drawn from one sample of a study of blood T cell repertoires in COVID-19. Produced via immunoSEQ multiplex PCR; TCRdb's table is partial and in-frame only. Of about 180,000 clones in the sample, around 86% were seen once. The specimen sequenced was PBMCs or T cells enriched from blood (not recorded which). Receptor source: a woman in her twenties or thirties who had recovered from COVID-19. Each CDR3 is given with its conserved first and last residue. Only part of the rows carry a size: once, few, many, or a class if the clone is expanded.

CASSLNADWETQYF	14	.	TRBV7-2	TRBJ2-5
CASSVGGVHNEQFF	14	.	TRBV9	TRBJ2-1
CSVEEQNKGNTIYF	14	.	TRBV29-1	TRBJ1-3
CATSRVGESGSYEQYF	16	.	TRBV15	TRBJ2-7
CAWSEGLRTGELFF	14	.	TRBV30	TRBJ2-2
CASSQQGHTYNEQFF	15	.	TRBV4-1	TRBJ2-1
CASRLALYRAEETQYF	16	.	TRBV12-2	TRBJ2-5
CASSPGLAGGPTDTQYF	17	.	TRBV19	TRBJ2-3
CASSYLTGGMDSPLHF	16	.	TRBV6-5	TRBJ1-6
CASSLAGRGGPTYEQYF	17	.	TRBV7-6	TRBJ2-7
CASSLGRGRETQYF	14	.	TRBV5-8	TRBJ2-5
CASSLASGGNQPQHF	15	.	TRBV7-2	TRBJ1-5
CASSWTSGVYNEQFF	15	few	TRBV2	TRBJ2-1
CASSPRSSVPYEQYF	15	few	TRBV3-1/TRBV3-2	TRBJ2-7
CASSPGTGTASRDTQYF	17	.	TRBV5-1	TRBJ2-3
CAWRYGRDYGYTF	13	.	TRBV30	TRBJ1-2
CASSPTSGWGGELFF	15	.	TRBV4-2	TRBJ2-2
CASSPRTAQQETQYF	15	.	TRBV5-4	TRBJ2-5
CASSGTKLAETYEQYF	16	.	TRBV5-4	TRBJ2-7
CASSRQGDNEKLFF	14	.	TRBV18	TRBJ1-4
CASSPSRYTDTQYF	14	.	TRBV7-3	TRBJ2-3
CASSFTSLGSYEQYF	15	once	TRBV7-2	TRBJ2-7
CASSSQSGGPSYNEQFF	17	.	TRBV6-2/TRBV6-3	TRBJ2-1
CASSTVKYSNQPQHF	15	.	TRBV27	TRBJ1-5
CASSLGSGSYEQYF	14	.	TRBV27	TRBJ2-7
CASSESWGQGDYGYTF	16	.	TRBV6-1	TRBJ1-2
CASSLVLGDGYTF	13	once	TRBV5-6	TRBJ1-2
CASSLGGRGSEAFF	14	.	TRBV7-6	TRBJ1-1
CASSTGTGAYEQYF	14	.	TRBV25-1	TRBJ2-7
CAVSGSSYEQYF	12	.	TRBV6-6	TRBJ2-7
CASTGKRGYHNEQFF	15	.	TRBV21-1	TRBJ2-1
CASSGLGLNSNQPQHF	16	.	TRBV19	TRBJ1-5
CASSRAGVRTGELFF	15	.	TRBV11-3	TRBJ2-2
CASSIPTSRPRSGIINEQFF	20	.	TRBV27	TRBJ2-1
CASRQTGGKNNEQFF	15	.	TRBV5-5	TRBJ2-1
CASSLEERDIKYF	13	.	TRBV7-2	TRBJ2-4